The rows below give T cell receptor beta chains drawn from one sample of a study of blood T cell repertoires in COVID-19. The data were produced by immunoSEQ multiplex PCR, yet TCRdb's version contains in-frame clones alone and is incomplete. The sample holds some 98,000 clones, almost 85% seen once. Sample: peripheral blood. The receptors were sampled from a man in his 70s with acute or convalescent COVID-19. Both conserved end residues are trimmed from each CDR3. Clone size is not always given. Where it is, it says once, few, many or a class for expanded clones.

TRBV30	-	AWSVNQGGQPQH
TRBV2	-	ASIESLAKTGLAETQY
TRBV12-3/TRBV12-4	-	ASSWETGFEAF
TRBV9	-	ASESRGADTGELF
TRBV19	-	ASSSDDSHNQPQH
TRBV9	-	ASSFSGSSYNEQF
TRBV7-8	-	ASSLIPTGEGRGKTQY
TRBV30	-	AWSVPGNSPLH
TRBV11-2	-	ASSKLNSGYSYNEQF
TRBV28	-	ASSFLDRDNEKLF
TRBV5-6	-	ASSLGDRATGELF
TRBV9	-	ASSPQDRVFAEAF
TRBV5-8	few	ASSWRVGANQPQH
TRBV6-5	-	ASSYSLAGVNEQY
TRBV10-2	-	ASTQGGFSRINTEAF
TRBV2	-	ASSDGLNEKLF